These T cell receptor beta chains were read from a single sample in a study of shared clonotypes between healthy human individuals. Some clones are missing from TCRdb's copy, which holds only in-frame ones; the method was immunoSEQ multiplex PCR. The repertoire consists of approximately 980,000 clones, with more than 75% occurring once and the leading ten covering approximately 1.5%. The sequencing input was memory CD4+ T cells sorted from blood. These receptors all come from a man aged 18 to 30 in good health. The CDR3 runs from the conserved cysteine through the conserved F or W. A D gene is named only where the DNA matches it firmly. For some rows the clone size is stated as once, few or many, or as a class when expanded; others skip it.

V,D,size,length,J,CDR3,DNA
TRBV5-1,TRBD2,few,15,TRBJ2-5,CASSSGLAGGETQYF,TGCGCCAGCAGCTCGGGACTAGCGGGGGGAGAGACCCAGTACTTC
TRBV7-2,NA,NA,14,TRBJ2-2,CASSRPDRAGELFF,TGTGCCAGCAGCAGACCGGATCGGGCCGGGGAGCTGTTTTTT
TRBV5-1,NA,NA,13,TRBJ2-5,CASSLGYQETQYF,TGCGCCAGCAGCCTGGGGTACCAAGAGACCCAGTACTTC
TRBV19,TRBD1,NA,15,TRBJ2-3,CASSILTGGTDTQYF,TGTGCCAGTAGTATTCTAACAGGGGGCACAGATACGCAGTATTTT
TRBV30,TRBD1,NA,14,TRBJ1-2,CAWNDRVRSYGYTF,TGTGCCTGGAACGACAGGGTTCGGAGCTATGGCTACACCTTC
TRBV2,TRBD1,once,15,TRBJ1-4,CASTREGTGYEKLFF,TGTGCCAGCACAAGAGAAGGGACAGGGTATGAAAAACTGTTTTTT
TRBV19,NA,few,17,TRBJ1-5,CASMSLDRQGYSQPQHF,TGTGCCAGTATGTCGCTCGACCGCCAAGGGTATAGTCAGCCCCAGCATTTT
TRBV18,TRBD2,NA,16,TRBJ2-1,CASSFAGTSGSNEQFF,TGTGCCAGCTCATTTGCCGGGACTAGCGGGAGTAATGAGCAGTTCTTC
TRBV6-5,NA,NA,16,TRBJ2-2,CASSSPSTGLTGELFF,TGTGCCAGCAGTTCCCCCTCTACAGGGCTCACCGGGGAGCTGTTTTTT
TRBV2,TRBD1,NA,16,TRBJ2-2,CASSAGTGGIAGELFF,TGTGCCAGCAGTGCCGGGACAGGGGGAATAGCCGGGGAGCTGTTTTTT
TRBV10-3,NA,NA,13,TRBJ2-7,CAISRDPPYEQYF,TGTGCCATCAGCCGGGACCCTCCCTACGAGCAGTACTTC
TRBV7-9,TRBD1,NA,16,TRBJ1-1,CASSQGTGGWNTEAFF,TGTGCCAGCAGCCAAGGGACAGGGGGATGGAACACTGAAGCTTTCTTT
TRBV5-8,TRBD2,NA,16,TRBJ2-1,CASSFIPGGPNNEQFF,TGTGCCAGCAGCTTTATCCCGGGAGGGCCAAACAATGAGCAGTTCTTC
TRBV19,NA,NA,14,TRBJ1-5,CASSIRGQRQPQHF,TGTGCCAGTAGTATCCGGGGGCAACGGCAGCCCCAGCATTTT
TRBV9,NA,many,13,TRBJ2-3,CASSVEGTTTQYF,TGTGCCAGCAGCGTAGAGGGGACCACCACGCAGTATTTT
TRBV5-1,TRBD2,NA,16,TRBJ2-1,CASSLAKTSGYNEQFF,TGCGCCAGCAGCTTGGCCAAGACTAGCGGTTACAATGAGCAGTTCTTC
TRBV30,TRBD2,NA,16,TRBJ2-3,CAWSVPGSGRADTQYF,TGTGCCTGGAGTGTACCGGGTAGCGGGCGTGCAGATACGCAGTATTTT
TRBV29-1,NA,NA,14,TRBJ1-1,CSVGLAGLRTEAFF,TGCAGCGTTGGGCTCGCGGGGCTGAGGACTGAAGCTTTCTTT
TRBV28,NA,few,10,TRBJ2-7,CASSRYEQYF,TGTGCCAGCAGTAGATACGAGCAGTACTTC
TRBV5-1,NA,NA,15,TRBJ1-4,CASSLLGGANEKLFF,TGCGCCAGCAGCTTGTTAGGAGGGGCGAATGAAAAACTGTTTTTT
TRBV28,NA,NA,15,TRBJ2-3,CASSLGAALGGTQYF,TGTGCCAGCAGTTTAGGAGCGGCCCTGGGTGGTACGCAGTATTTT
TRBV29-1,TRBD1,NA,12,TRBJ1-2,CSVRTGGYGYTF,TGCAGCGTCAGGACAGGGGGCTATGGCTACACCTTC
TRBV9,NA,NA,14,TRBJ1-3,CASSGAGSGNTIYF,TGTGCCAGCAGCGGCGCCGGCTCTGGAAACACCATATATTTT
TRBV29-1,NA,NA,14,TRBJ1-1,CSVDRGTLNTEAFF,TGCAGCGTTGATAGGGGGACATTGAACACTGAAGCTTTCTTT
TRBV2,NA,NA,15,TRBJ2-5,CASRALGGRRETQYF,TGTGCCAGCAGGGCCCTAGGAGGGAGGCGTGAGACCCAGTACTTC
TRBV11-1,TRBD1,NA,19,TRBJ2-6,CASSSPLQGALYGANVLTF,TGTGCCAGCAGCTCACCCCTGCAGGGGGCTCTATACGGGGCCAACGTCCTGACTTTC
TRBV28,TRBD1,NA,14,TRBJ1-1,CASSLKGQGGKAFF,TGTGCCAGCAGTTTGAAGGGACAGGGAGGCAAGGCTTTCTTT
TRBV2,TRBD1,NA,14,TRBJ2-7,CASSEGQGSYEQYF,TGTGCCAGCAGTGAGGGACAGGGGTCCTACGAGCAGTACTTC
TRBV30,NA,NA,13,TRBJ1-5,CAWSPVSNQPQHF,TGTGCCTGGAGCCCAGTTAGCAATCAGCCCCAGCATTTT
TRBV4-1,TRBD1,NA,15,TRBJ1-6,CASSQGQGFASPLHF,TGCGCCAGCAGCCAAGGACAGGGCTTTGCTTCACCCCTCCACTTT
TRBV2,TRBD1,NA,15,TRBJ2-2,CASREGTGGHGELFF,TGTGCCAGCAGAGAGGGGACAGGGGGGCACGGGGAGCTGTTTTTT
TRBV6-1,NA,NA,14,TRBJ1-3,CASSAEFSGNTIYF,TGTGCCAGCAGTGCGGAGTTCTCTGGAAACACCATATATTTT
TRBV4-3,NA,NA,15,TRBJ1-1,CASSQVPGGITEAFF,TGCGCCAGCAGCCAGGTTCCGGGAGGGATCACTGAAGCTTTCTTT
TRBV11-2,NA,NA,16,TRBJ1-6,CASSLGITSGGSPLHF,TGTGCCAGCAGCTTAGGTATCACTTCGGGGGGTTCACCCCTCCACTTT
TRBV7-8,NA,NA,15,TRBJ2-7,CASSLAGTDPYEQYF,TGTGCCAGCAGCTTGGCAGGGACCGACCCCTACGAGCAGTACTTC
TRBV6-1,TRBD1,NA,16,TRBJ2-7,CASSESRTGGSYEQYF,TGTGCCAGCAGTGAATCTAGGACAGGGGGATCATACGAGCAGTACTTC
TRBV10-1,NA,NA,14,TRBJ1-1,CASSDGSMNTEAFF,TGCGCCAGCAGTGATGGCAGCATGAACACTGAAGCTTTCTTT
TRBV4-1,NA,NA,15,TRBJ2-7,CASSPPTGTGYEQYF,TGCGCCAGCAGCCCCCCGACAGGGACTGGCTACGAGCAGTACTTC
TRBV30,TRBD1,few,13,TRBJ1-4,CAWGGQRNEKLFF,TGTGCCTGGGGGGGACAGAGAAATGAAAAACTGTTTTTT
TRBV6-5,NA,NA,16,TRBJ1-2,CASSYSPGPANYGYTF,TGTGCCAGCAGTTACTCCCCCGGCCCAGCTAACTATGGCTACACCTTC
TRBV30,TRBD2,NA,17,TRBJ2-7,CAWSVPPGLAGVKEQYF,TGTGCCTGGAGTGTACCCCCGGGACTAGCGGGAGTAAAAGAGCAGTACTTC
TRBV7-9,NA,NA,16,TRBJ2-1,CASSSTGTFLYNEQFF,TGTGCCAGCAGTTCAACCGGGACTTTCCTCTACAATGAGCAGTTCTTC
TRBV7-2,NA,few,12,TRBJ1-1,CASSPDSNKAFF,TGTGCCAGCAGCCCGGACAGTAACAAAGCTTTCTTT
TRBV7-9,NA,NA,15,TRBJ2-5,CASSLAGQNKETQYF,TGTGCCAGCAGCTTAGCGGGGCAGAACAAAGAGACCCAGTACTTC
TRBV5-1,NA,NA,14,TRBJ1-2,CASSLVVGDYGYTF,TGCGCCAGCAGCTTGGTAGTAGGGGACTATGGCTACACCTTC
TRBV28,TRBD1,NA,15,TRBJ1-4,CASSSTGGPNEKLFF,TGTGCCAGCAGTTCAACAGGGGGCCCTAATGAAAAACTGTTTTTT
TRBV5-6,NA,NA,16,TRBJ2-5,CASSLDPVRASETQYF,TGTGCCAGCAGTTTGGATCCCGTGAGGGCTTCGGAGACCCAGTACTTC
TRBV6-5,NA,NA,15,TRBJ1-4,CASSYSRAANEKLFF,TGTGCCAGCAGTTACTCTCGGGCAGCTAATGAAAAACTGTTTTTT
TRBV5-1,TRBD1,NA,15,TRBJ2-5,CASSLTGAPQETQYF,TGCGCCAGCAGCTTAACAGGGGCCCCCCAAGAGACCCAGTACTTC
TRBV5-6,NA,NA,14,TRBJ2-5,CASSLLDSQETQYF,TGTGCCAGCAGCTTGTTGGACAGCCAAGAGACCCAGTACTTC
TRBV30,TRBD1,few,12,TRBJ2-7,CAWTGGSYEQYF,TGTGCCTGGACAGGGGGATCCTACGAGCAGTACTTC
TRBV2,TRBD1,NA,16,TRBJ1-4,CASSARDRVSNEKLFF,TGTGCCAGCAGTGCCCGGGACAGAGTATCTAATGAAAAACTGTTTTTT
TRBV12-2,NA,once,15,TRBJ2-3,CASRLGWACTDTQYF,TGTGCAAGTCGCTTAGGATGGGCGTGCACAGATACGCAGTATTTT